This section outlines one T cell receptor (beta chain) sequence together with its context. Its antigen is as yet unknown. Indicated time point: blood 4 weeks post-SBRT, at nephrectomy. Treatment described: 15 Gy SBRT to primary tumor, nephrectomy 4 weeks later. Nephrectomy followed 15 Gy stereotactic body radiation by 4 weeks. This entry comes from a study of radiation and T cells in renal cell carcinoma. General study points: Baseline intratumoral clonotype presence is unknown without pretreatment biopsies.

Assay: immunoSEQ multiplex PCR; the TCRdb copy retains only in-frame clones and omits some. Among about 170,000 clones, roughly 90% were seen once, and the ten largest hold about 11%. This specimen was blood, taken from a patient whose treatment included radiotherapy and nephrectomy. This clonotype was sampled from a woman between 50 and 59 years old with renal cell carcinoma.

This CDR3 is CASSLGTGLNTQYF. CDR3 nucleotide sequence: TGTGCCAGCAGCTTAGGGACAGGGTTAAATACGCAGTATTTT. V usage is TRBV7-2 and J usage is TRBJ2-3; 8 bases line up with TRBD1. There are 14 residues in the CDR3. The germline V gene has CDR1 SGHTA and CDR2 FQGNSA. V lost 1 base, J lost 7 bases, and 4 bases stayed unmatched. Full variable domain (remainder filled in from reference TRBV7-2 and TRBJ2-3): GAGVSQSPSNKVTEKGKDVELRCDPISGHTALYWYRQSLGQGLEFLIYFQGNSAPDKSGLPSDRFSAERTGGSVSTLTIQRTQQEDSAVYLCASSLGTGLNTQYFGPGTRLTVL.